The 21 T cell receptor beta chains given below trace back to one sample, sequenced in a study of cytomegalovirus exposure and HLA in healthy donors. Profiling relied on immunoSEQ multiplex PCR, and the TCRdb table lists in-frame clones only, not all of them. The sample yields fewer than 90,000 clones, around 94% seen once. Sequenced sample: PBMCs. All receptors come from a woman under 30 in good health and CMV-seronegative.

This clone was observed a single time. This chain links TRBV30 with TRBJ1-1, with 7 nucleotides matching TRBD1. The CDR3 length is 14 residues. From germline, CDR1 is GTSNPN and CDR2 SVGIG (reference sequence). J lost 3 bases, V lost 2 bases, and 6 bases had no gene match. The CDR3: CAWSRGQGDTEAFF. The CDR3 DNA is TGTGCCTGGAGTCGGGGGCAGGGGGACACTGAAGCTTTCTTT.

The chain is built from TRBV7-9 and TRBJ2-7, with TRBD2 matching over 11 bases. The CDR3 length is 16 residues. Germline values: CDR1 SEHNR, CDR2 FQNEAQ (reference sequence). Germline trimming cut 0 bases from V and 4 bases from J; bases unmatched to any gene: 5. The CDR3 coding sequence is TGTGCCAGCAGCTTAGCGTCAGGGACTAGCGGATACGAGCAGTACTTC. It is translated as CASSLASGTSGYEQYF.

This clone was picked up one time. The rearrangement joins TRBV5-1 to TRBJ2-3; TRBD2 might be the D (6 bases). V was pared by 5 bases and J by 3 bases, with 13 bases between. There are 14 residues in the CDR3. CDR1 and CDR2 (germline): SGHRS, YFSETQ. CDR3 loop: CASRETGTTDTQYF. The DNA of the CDR3 is TGCGCCAGCAGGGAGACCGGGACTACAGATACGCAGTATTTT.

Regarding this clone: One end of the junction varies from germline; a read error may be responsible. This sequence joins TRBV19 and TRBJ2-7, with 9 bases matching TRBD1. CDR1 and CDR2 from the germline V gene are LNHDA and SQIVND (reference sequence). The CDR3 is 15 residues long. The DNA of the CDR3 is TGTGCCAGTACTATAGCCGGGACAGGGTCCCACGAGCAGTACTTC. Translating it yields CASTIAGTGSHEQYF.

This clone was picked up one time. The chain recombines TRBV18 with TRBJ1-4, with D hard to call. Per the germline V gene, CDR1 is KGHSH and CDR2 is LQKENI. V lost 2 bases, J lost 0 bases, and 16 bases lay in between. The CDR3 is 18 amino acids. The CDR3 sequence is CASSPLTHSPTTNEKLFF. CDR3 coding DNA: TGTGCCAGCTCACCATTGACACATTCGCCTACAACTAATGAAAAACTGTTTTTT.

This sequence joins TRBV5-1 and TRBJ1-2, with 7 bases aligning to TRBD1. The CDR3 spans 17 residues. V dropped 4 bases and J dropped 3; count of bases not matched to a gene: 15. Germline V gene data show CDR1 as SGHRS and CDR2 as YFSETQ. CDR3 amino acids: CASSLWGSRGSYYGYTF. CDR3 DNA: TGCGCCAGCAGCCTATGGGGTTCCAGGGGGAGCTACTATGGCTACACCTTC.

J is TRBJ1-2 and V is TRBV4-1; 9 nucleotides line up with TRBD1. The V segment lost 4 bases and the J segment 3 bases; nucleotides outside the gene matches: 6. From germline, CDR1 is MGHRA and CDR2 YSYEKL. This CDR3 has 15 residues. The CDR3 DNA is TGCGCCAGCAGCCGCACTACAGGGGGCGACTATGGCTACACCTTC. As protein: CASSRTTGGDYGYTF.

This clone was detected a few times. CDR3 sequence reads: CASRQRQGGSNQPQHF. The CDR3 DNA reads TGTGCAAGTCGCCAACGACAGGGGGGCAGCAATCAGCCCCAGCATTTT. The chain carries TRBV12-2 and TRBJ1-5; no check of the table's D call, TRBD1, against the DNA was made. TRBV12-2 is a known pseudogene. The CDR3 loop spans 16 amino acids.

The chain employs TRBV28 and TRBJ2-7; 8 nucleotides line up with TRBD1. The CDR3 sequence is 14 residues long. CDR1 is MDHEN and CDR2 is SYDVKM in the germline V gene. Germline trimming cut 3 bases from V and 4 bases from J; bases unmatched to any gene: 5. The CDR3 region is CASSLTGDRYEQYF. In DNA form, the CDR3 reads TGTGCCAGCAGTTTGACAGGGGACCGGTACGAGCAGTACTTC.

The chain carries TRBV11-1 and TRBJ2-7; D gene uncertain. V dropped 3 bases and J dropped 1 base, with 10 bases sitting between them. Germline V CDR1 and CDR2: SGHAT, FQDESV (reference sequence). The CDR3 covers 14 residues. Written as DNA, the CDR3 is TGTGCCAGCAGCTTCCAGGTCCCATCCTACGAGCAGTACTTC. This sequence encodes CASSFQVPSYEQYF.

The V call is TRBV9, the J call TRBJ1-4; maybe TRBD1 (6 bases). Germline V gene lookup returns CDR1 SGDLS and CDR2 YYNGEE. CDR3 size: 18 residues. V was trimmed by 1 base and J by 0 bases, leaving 16 bases between them. CDR3 sequence (DNA): TGTGCCAGCAGCGTACGGGGCGACAGGTCACCAACTAATGAAAAACTGTTTTTT. Its protein product is CASSVRGDRSPTNEKLFF.

CDR3 sequence (DNA): TGCAGCGTTGAACGGGGCTCCTACGAGCAGTACTTC. It encodes CSVERGSYEQYF. The V call is TRBV29-1, the J call TRBJ2-7, with a possible D match to TRBD2 (5 bases). V lost 2 bases and J 0 bases, leaving 5 bases between the germline ends. Germline assignment: CDR1 SQVTM and CDR2 ANQGSEA. The CDR3 contains 12 residues.

The gene calls are TRBV23-1 and TRBJ2-5, with TRBD1 matching 7 bases. Being an ORF, TRBV23-1 has a function that is uncertain. This CDR3 is 14 amino acids long. Trimming at V came to 4 bases and at J to 5 bases, leaving 7 bases not matched to a gene. CDR3 in amino acids: CASSLTTGFETQYF. CDR3 nucleotide sequence: TGCGCCAGCAGTCTTACGACAGGGTTTGAGACCCAGTACTTC.

The chain combines TRBV5-1 with TRBJ2-7, with TRBD2 identical over 9 bases. Germline assignment: CDR1 SGHRS and CDR2 YFSETQ. After removal of 4 bases from V and 4 bases from J, the junction contained 9 bases not matched to a gene. The CDR3 sequence is 15 residues long. The CDR3 DNA is TGCGCCAGCAGCCCAGCGGGGGGCCGGATTTACGAGCAGTACTTC. It specifies CASSPAGGRIYEQYF.

The CDR3 sequence: CASSFLGQGATEFF. CDR3 DNA: TGTGCCAGCAGTTTTTTGGGCCAAGGGGCAACGGAGTTCTTC. The genes are TRBV27 and TRBJ2-1; tentatively, D is TRBD1 (5 bases). Germline values: CDR1 MNHEY, CDR2 SMNVEV (reference sequence). V was shortened by 3 bases and J by 14 bases, with 20 bases between the two germline ends. CDR3 length: 14 residues.

This clone was recorded once. V and J are TRBV9 and TRBJ2-1; 7 bases agree with TRBD1. Germline assignment: CDR1 SGDLS and CDR2 YYNGEE. With 1 base clipped from V and 3 bases from J, the junction kept 1 base outside the gene matches. The CDR3 has 14 amino acids. The CDR3 DNA reads TGTGCCAGCAGCGTAAGGGACAGCTACAATGAGCAGTTCTTC. Protein sequence: CASSVRDSYNEQFF.

This rearrangement joins TRBV7-9 to TRBJ2-7; a weak D match, TRBD1 (5 bases). The germline CDR1 and CDR2 sequences are SEHNR and FQNEAQ (reference sequence). This CDR3 is built from 17 residues. V lost 3 bases to trimming and J lost 0 bases, with 18 bases between them. The CDR3 here is CASSFGFGAGSSYEQYF. The CDR3 coding sequence is TGTGCCAGCAGCTTTGGCTTTGGGGCAGGAAGCTCCTACGAGCAGTACTTC.

This rearrangement joins TRBV7-2 to TRBJ1-1; 7 nucleotides line up with TRBD1. Germline values: CDR1 SGHTA, CDR2 FQGNSA. V gave up 6 bases and J gave up 7 bases; unmatched junction bases: 8. The CDR3 totals 13 residues. CDR3 loop: CASRYQTGIEAFF. CDR3 nucleotides: TGTGCCAGCAGATACCAGACAGGGATTGAAGCTTTCTTT.

The CDR3 nucleotides are TGTGCCAGCAGCCAATCTTCTCGTTCCCAGCCCCAGCATTTT. It codes for CASSQSSRSQPQHF. J is TRBJ1-5 and V is TRBV16; D is unresolved. In germline, CDR1 is KGHSY, CDR2 FQNENV. The CDR3 consists of 14 residues. Trimming removed 0 bases at V and 7 bases at J, with 10 bases between.

This chain joins TRBV19 and TRBJ1-3; unclear D gene. Trimming cost V 8 bases and J 0 bases, with 17 bases left between them. The germline CDR1 and CDR2 sequences are LNHDA and SQIVND (reference sequence). This CDR3 spans 16 amino acids. CDR3 nucleotides: TGTGCCAGTCAGGAGGAAGTGTTCCTCTCTGGAAACACCATATATTTT. Translated: CASQEEVFLSGNTIYF.

The J gene is TRBJ1-2, the V gene TRBV19; TRBD1 aligns across 9 bases. CDR3 length equals 13 residues. V shed 9 bases, J shed 0 bases, and the junction held 2 bases outside the gene matches. Per germline, CDR1 LNHDA and CDR2 SQIVND (reference sequence). CDR3 loop: CASGTGTNYGYTF. The CDR3 region has the DNA TGTGCCAGCGGGACAGGGACTAACTATGGCTACACCTTC.